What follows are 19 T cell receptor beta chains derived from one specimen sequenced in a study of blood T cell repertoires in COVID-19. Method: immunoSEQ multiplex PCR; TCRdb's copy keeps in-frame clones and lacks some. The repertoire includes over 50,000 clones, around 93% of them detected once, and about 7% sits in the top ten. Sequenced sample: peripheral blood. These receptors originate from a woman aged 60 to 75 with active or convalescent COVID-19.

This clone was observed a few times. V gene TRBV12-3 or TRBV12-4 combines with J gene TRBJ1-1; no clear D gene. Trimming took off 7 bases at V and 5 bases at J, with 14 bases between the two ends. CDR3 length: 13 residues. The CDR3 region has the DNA TGTGCCAGCACAAAGACACGAGGGACTGAAGCTTTCTTT. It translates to CASTKTRGTEAFF.

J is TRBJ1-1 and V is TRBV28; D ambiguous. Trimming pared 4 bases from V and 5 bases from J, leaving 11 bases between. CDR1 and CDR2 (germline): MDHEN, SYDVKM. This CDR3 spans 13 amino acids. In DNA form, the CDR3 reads TGTGCCAGCAGTTCGATCCCCCGGACTGAAGCTTTCTTT. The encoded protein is CASSSIPRTEAFF.

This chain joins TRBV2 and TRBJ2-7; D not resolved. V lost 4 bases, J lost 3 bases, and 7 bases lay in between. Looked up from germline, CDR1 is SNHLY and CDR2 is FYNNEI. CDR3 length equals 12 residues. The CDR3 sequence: CASSAQNYEQYF. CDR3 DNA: TGTGCCAGCAGTGCACAGAACTACGAGCAGTACTTC.

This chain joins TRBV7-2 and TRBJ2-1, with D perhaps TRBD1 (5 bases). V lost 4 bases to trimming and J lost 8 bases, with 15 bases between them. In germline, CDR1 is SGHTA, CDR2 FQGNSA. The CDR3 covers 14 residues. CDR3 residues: CASSSTKGQDEQFF. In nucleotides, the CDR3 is TGTGCCAGCAGCTCAACAAAGGGGCAAGATGAGCAGTTCTTC.

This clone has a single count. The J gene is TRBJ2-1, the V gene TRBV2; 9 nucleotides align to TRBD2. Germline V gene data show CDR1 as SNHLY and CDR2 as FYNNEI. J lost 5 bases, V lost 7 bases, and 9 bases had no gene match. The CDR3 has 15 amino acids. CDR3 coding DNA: TGTGCCAGCACCCTAGCGGGGCCGAGCAACAATGAGCAGTTCTTC. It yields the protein CASTLAGPSNNEQFF.

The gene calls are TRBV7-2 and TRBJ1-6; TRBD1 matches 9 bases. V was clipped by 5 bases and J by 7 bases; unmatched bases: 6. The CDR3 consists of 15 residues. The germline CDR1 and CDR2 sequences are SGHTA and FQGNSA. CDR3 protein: CASSPLDRGNSPLHF. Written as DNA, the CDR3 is TGTGCCAGCAGCCCCCTCGACAGGGGGAATTCACCCCTCCACTTT. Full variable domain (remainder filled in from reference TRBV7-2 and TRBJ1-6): GAGVSQSPSNKVTEKGKDVELRCDPISGHTALYWYRQSLGQGLEFLIYFQGNSAPDKSGLPSDRFSAERTGGSVSTLTIQRTQQEDSAVYLCASSPLDRGNSPLHFGNGTRLTVT.

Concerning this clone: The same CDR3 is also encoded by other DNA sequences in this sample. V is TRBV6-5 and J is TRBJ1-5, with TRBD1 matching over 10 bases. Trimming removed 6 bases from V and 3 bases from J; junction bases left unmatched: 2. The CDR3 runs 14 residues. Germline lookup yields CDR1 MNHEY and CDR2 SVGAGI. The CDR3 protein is CASRGTGDNQPQHF. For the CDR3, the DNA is TGTGCCAGCAGGGGGACAGGGGACAATCAGCCCCAGCATTTT.

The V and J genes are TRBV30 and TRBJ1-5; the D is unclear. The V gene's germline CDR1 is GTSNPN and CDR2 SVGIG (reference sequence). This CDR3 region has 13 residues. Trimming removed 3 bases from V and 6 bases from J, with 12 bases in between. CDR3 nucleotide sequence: TGTGCCTGGAGCGGAGGGCGGTTTCAGCCCCAGCATTTT. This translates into CAWSGGRFQPQHF.

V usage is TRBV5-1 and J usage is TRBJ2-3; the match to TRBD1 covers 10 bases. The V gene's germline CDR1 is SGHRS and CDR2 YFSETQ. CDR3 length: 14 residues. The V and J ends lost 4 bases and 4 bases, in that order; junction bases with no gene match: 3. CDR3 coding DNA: TGCGCCAGCAGCCCGGACAGGGGGGCAGATACGCAGTATTTT. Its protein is CASSPDRGADTQYF. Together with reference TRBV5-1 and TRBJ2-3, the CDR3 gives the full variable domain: KAGVTQTPRYLIKTRGQQVTLSCSPISGHRSVSWYQQTPGQGLQFLFEYFSETQRNKGNFPGRFSGRQFSNSRSEMNVSTLELGDSALYLCASSPDRGADTQYFGPGTRLTVL.

The CDR3, as DNA: TGTGCCAGCAGTTTGCGGACAGGGGCGGATGGCTACACCTTC. It yields the protein CASSLRTGADGYTF. The chain couples TRBV28 to TRBJ1-2, with 9 bases fitting TRBD1. This CDR3 region has 14 residues. Germline assignment: CDR1 MDHEN and CDR2 SYDVKM. The junction had 5 bases not matched to a gene; V was cut back by 3 bases and J by 6 bases.

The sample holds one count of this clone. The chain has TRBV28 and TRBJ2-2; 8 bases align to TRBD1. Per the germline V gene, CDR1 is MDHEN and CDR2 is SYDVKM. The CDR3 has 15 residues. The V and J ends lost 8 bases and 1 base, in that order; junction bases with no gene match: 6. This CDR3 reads CASGLGQVNTGELFF. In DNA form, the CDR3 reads TGTGCCAGCGGCCTGGGACAGGTGAACACCGGGGAGCTGTTTTTT.

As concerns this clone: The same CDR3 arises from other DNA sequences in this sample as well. The CDR3 region is CASSQIGGRGIYNEQFF. As DNA, the CDR3 is TGTGCCAGCAGCCAAATAGGTGGGAGAGGGATCTACAATGAGCAGTTCTTC. The chain joins TRBV25-1 to TRBJ2-1; the D gene is possibly TRBD2 (5 bases). This CDR3 comprises 17 residues. The V and J ends lost 6 bases and 3 bases respectively, with 21 bases between them. CDR1 and CDR2 (germline): MGHDK, SYGVNS. The complete variable domain, with remaining parts taken from reference TRBV25-1 and TRBJ2-1, reads EADIYQTPRYLVIGTGKKITLECSQTMGHDKMYWYQQDPGMELHLIHYSYGVNSTEKGDLSSESTVSRIRTEHFPLTLESARPSHTSQYLCASSQIGGRGIYNEQFFGPGTRLTVL.

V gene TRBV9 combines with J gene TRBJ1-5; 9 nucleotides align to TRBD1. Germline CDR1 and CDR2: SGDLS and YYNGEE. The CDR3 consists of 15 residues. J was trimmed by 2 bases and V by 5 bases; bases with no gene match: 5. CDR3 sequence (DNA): TGTGCCAGCAGTGCTACAGGGGGCGGCAATCAGCCCCAGCATTTT. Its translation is CASSATGGGNQPQHF.

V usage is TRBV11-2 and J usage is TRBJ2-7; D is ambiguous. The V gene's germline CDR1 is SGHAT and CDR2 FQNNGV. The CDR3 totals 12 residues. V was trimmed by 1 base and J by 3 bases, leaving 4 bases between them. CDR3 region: CASSLGDYEQYF. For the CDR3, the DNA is TGTGCCAGCAGCTTAGGAGACTACGAGCAGTACTTC.

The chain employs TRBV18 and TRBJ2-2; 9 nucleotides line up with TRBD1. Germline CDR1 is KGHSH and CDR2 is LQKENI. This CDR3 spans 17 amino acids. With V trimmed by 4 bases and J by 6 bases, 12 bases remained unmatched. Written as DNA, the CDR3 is TGTGCCAGCTCACGCCCGACCGGGACAGGGAATTCCGGGGAGCTGTTTTTT. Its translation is CASSRPTGTGNSGELFF. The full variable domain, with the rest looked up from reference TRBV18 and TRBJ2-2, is NAGVMQNPRHLVRRRGQEARLRCSPMKGHSHVYWYRQLPEEGLKFMVYLQKENIIDESGMPKERFSAEFPKEGPSILRIQQVVRGDSAAYFCASSRPTGTGNSGELFFGEGSRLTVL.

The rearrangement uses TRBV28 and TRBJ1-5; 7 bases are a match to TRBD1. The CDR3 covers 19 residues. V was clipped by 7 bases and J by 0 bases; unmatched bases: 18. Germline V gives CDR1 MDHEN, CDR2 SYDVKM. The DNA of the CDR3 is TGTGCCAGCATCCCGGGACAGCTATCGTTATTCTATAGCAATCAGCCCCAGCATTTT. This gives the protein CASIPGQLSLFYSNQPQHF.

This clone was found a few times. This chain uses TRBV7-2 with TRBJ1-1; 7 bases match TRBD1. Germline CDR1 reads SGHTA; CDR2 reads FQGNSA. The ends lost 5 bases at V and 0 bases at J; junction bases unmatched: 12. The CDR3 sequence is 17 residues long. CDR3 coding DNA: TGTGCCAGCAGCACTCCCCAGGGGACAGCCATGAACACTGAAGCTTTCTTT. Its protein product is CASSTPQGTAMNTEAFF.

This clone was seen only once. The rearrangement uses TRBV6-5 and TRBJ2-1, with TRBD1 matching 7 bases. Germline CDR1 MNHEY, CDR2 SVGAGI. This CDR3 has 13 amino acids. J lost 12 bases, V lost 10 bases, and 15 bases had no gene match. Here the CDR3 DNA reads TGTGCCACCAGCGTCAAAGGGGGCACGGGGCAGTTCTTC. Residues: CATSVKGGTGQFF.

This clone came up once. The CDR3 sequence: CASSGQLNTEAFF. CDR3 DNA: TGTGCCAGCAGTGGACAGCTGAACACTGAAGCTTTCTTT. The rearrangement joins TRBV6-4 to TRBJ1-1; tentative D call: TRBD1 (5 bases). CDR1 MRHNA and CDR2 SNTAGT come from the germline V gene. Trimming took 4 bases from V and 0 from J, leaving 6 bases between them. The CDR3 runs to 13 residues.